Presented here are 8 T cell receptor beta chains from one specimen sequenced in a study of blood T cell repertoires in COVID-19. The method was immunoSEQ multiplex PCR; TCRdb's version includes in-frame clones alone and lacks a portion of them. This table has 45,000 to 60,000 clones, roughly 79% appearing once. Sequencing used peripheral blood. The receptors were sampled from a human donor with active or convalescent COVID-19. The donor label of this sample is uncertain.

V gene TRBV11-3 combines with J gene TRBJ2-7, with 8 positions matching TRBD1. With V trimmed by 1 base and J by 0 bases, 14 bases remained unmatched. Germline loops: CDR1 SGHNT, CDR2 YENEEA. This CDR3 contains 19 residues. The CDR3 loop reads CASSLAPGQGLTFSYEQYF. The CDR3, as DNA: TGTGCCAGCAGCTTAGCCCCAGGACAGGGTCTTACTTTCTCCTACGAGCAGTACTTC.

The count of this clone is one. The rearrangement uses TRBV7-6 and TRBJ2-7; no definite D call. This CDR3 region has 11 residues. Between the trimmed V and J ends, which lost 4 bases and 2 bases, there was a span of 3 bases. Germline V CDR1 and CDR2: SGHVS, FNYEAQ. The CDR3 spells CASSSTYEQYF. The CDR3 nucleotides read TGTGCCAGCAGCTCCACCTACGAGCAGTACTTC.

V usage is TRBV5-1 and J usage is TRBJ1-1; tentatively, D is TRBD1 (5 bases). CDR1 SGHRS and CDR2 YFSETQ come from the germline V gene. The CDR3 covers 13 residues. The V and J ends lost 3 bases and 9 bases respectively, with 15 bases between them. In DNA, the CDR3 is TGCGCCAGCAGCTCCTTGACAGACCATAAAGCTTTCTTT. This translates into CASSSLTDHKAFF.

The chain is built from TRBV15 and TRBJ1-4; 8 bases are a match to TRBD1. Germline CDR1 LNHNV, CDR2 YYDKDF (reference sequence). CDR3 length: 16 residues. J was trimmed by 7 bases and V by 2 bases; bases with no gene match: 9. CDR3 sequence reads: CATSRSTGVNGEKLFF. CDR3 in DNA: TGTGCCACCAGCAGATCGACAGGGGTTAACGGTGAAAAACTGTTTTTT.

The J gene is TRBJ2-7, the V gene TRBV29-1, with 11 bases aligning to TRBD1. The V gene's germline CDR1 is SQVTM and CDR2 ANQGSEA. The CDR3 has 14 amino acids. V lost 6 bases, J lost 5 bases, and 9 bases stayed unmatched. The CDR3 loop is CSVEDRGRRHEQYF. The DNA of the CDR3 is TGCAGCGTCGAGGACAGGGGGCGAAGACACGAGCAGTACTTC.

This clone was counted ten times or more. This rearrangement joins TRBV27 to TRBJ2-3, with a weak D call TRBD2 (6 bases). The CDR3 runs to 15 residues. Germline loops: CDR1 MNHEY, CDR2 SMNVEV (reference sequence). Trimming removed 6 bases at V and 2 bases at J, with 15 bases between. The CDR3 here is CASRTGDLYTDTQYF. CDR3 nucleotides: TGTGCCAGCAGGACCGGGGACTTATACACAGATACGCAGTATTTT.

This clone was observed a single time. DNA for the CDR3: TGTGCCAGCAGCTCCAGTTCACAGGGGAAACGTGGCTACACCTTC. This codes for CASSSSSQGKRGYTF. V is TRBV5-4 and J is TRBJ1-2; TRBD1 aligns across 7 bases. The trim removed 3 bases at V and 7 bases at J, leaving 12 bases unmatched. CDR3 size: 15 residues. CDR1 is SGHNT and CDR2 is YYREEE in the germline V gene (reference sequence).

The chain recombines TRBV5-6 with TRBJ1-2; D call uncertain. The germline V gene has CDR1 SGHDT and CDR2 YYEEEE. The CDR3 is 12 amino acids. Trimming removed 0 bases from V and 9 bases from J, with 9 bases in between. The CDR3 loop is CASSLASGSYTF. As DNA, the CDR3 is TGTGCCAGCAGCTTGGCTTCAGGAAGCTACACCTTC. Full variable domain (outside the CDR3, taken from reference TRBV5-6 and TRBJ1-2): DAGVTQSPTHLIKTRGQQVTLRCSPKSGHDTVSWYQQALGQGPQFIFQYYEEEERQRGNFPDRFSGHQFPNYSSELNVNALLLGDSALYLCASSLASGSYTFGSGTRLTVV.